These T cell receptor beta chains were read from a single sample in a study of control samples from healthy donors and cancer patients. Profiling relied on immunoSEQ multiplex PCR, and the TCRdb table lists in-frame clones only, not all of them. Here the sample spans roughly 140,000 clones, approximately 88% being singletons. The specimen sequenced was blood. The source is a man aged 25-45 years in good health. The CDR3 runs from the conserved cysteine through the conserved F or W. A D gene is named only where the DNA matches it firmly. Size is omitted from some rows. Given values are once, few, many or a class for expanded clones.

TRBD1	TRBV19	TRBJ2-1	.	CASTIRDRGFGEQFF	TGTGCCAGTACCATCCGGGACAGGGGGTTCGGTGAGCAGTTCTTC
.	TRBV15	TRBJ1-2	.	CATSRGQGESYTF	TGTGCCACCAGCAGGGGACAAGGGGAGAGCTACACCTTC
.	TRBV5-1	TRBJ2-7	.	CASSFEGTYEQYF	TGCGCCAGCAGCTTTGAGGGGACCTACGAGCAGTACTTC
.	TRBV3-1/TRBV3-2	TRBJ1-5	.	CASSQADYSNQPQHF	TGTGCCAGCAGCCAAGCAGATTATAGCAATCAGCCCCAGCATTTT
.	TRBV7-9	TRBJ2-7	.	CAAAPDGKGSSYEQYF	TGTGCAGCGGCCCCCGACGGGAAGGGGAGCTCCTACGAGCAGTACTTC
.	TRBV4-3	TRBJ2-7	few	CASSQGAWYEQYF	TGCGCCAGCAGCCAAGGGGCCTGGTACGAGCAGTACTTC
TRBD1	TRBV7-9	TRBJ2-1	.	CASSLSGQGSNEQFF	TGTGCCAGCAGCCTCTCTGGACAGGGAAGCAATGAGCAGTTCTTC
TRBD1	TRBV6-1	TRBJ1-1	.	CASSEEPAGGVTEAFF	TGTGCCAGCAGTGAAGAACCGGCAGGGGGAGTCACTGAAGCTTTCTTT
TRBD1	TRBV5-8	TRBJ2-3	.	CASSPGQETDTQYF	TGTGCCAGCAGCCCCGGACAGGAGACAGATACGCAGTATTTT
.	TRBV6-5	TRBJ1-1	.	CASRGRGGGTEAFF	TGTGCCAGCAGGGGAAGGGGAGGGGGCACTGAAGCTTTCTTT
TRBD1	TRBV9	TRBJ1-5	.	CASSEGTANQPQHF	TGTGCCAGCAGCGAGGGGACAGCTAATCAGCCCCAGCATTTT
.	TRBV25-1	TRBJ1-6	.	CASSEGRDSPLHF	TGTGCCAGCAGTGAAGGGCGGGATTCACCCCTCCACTTT
TRBD1	TRBV30	TRBJ1-3	.	CASGQGGNTIYF	TGTGCCTCTGGACAGGGAGGAAACACCATATATTTT
TRBD1	TRBV19	TRBJ1-5	.	CASGQGWQPQHF	TGTGCCAGTGGACAGGGCTGGCAGCCCCAGCATTTT
.	TRBV9	TRBJ1-2	.	CASSVAQGSGGYTF	TGTGCCAGCAGCGTAGCTCAGGGATCCGGCGGCTACACCTTC
TRBD1	TRBV29-1	TRBJ2-1	.	CSVEGQDYNEQFF	TGCAGCGTTGAGGGACAGGACTACAATGAGCAGTTCTTC
.	TRBV3-1/TRBV3-2	TRBJ2-5	.	CASRDQGPQSAQYF	TGTGCCAGCAGAGATCAGGGTCCCCAGTCGGCCCAGTACTTC
TRBD1	TRBV6-1	TRBJ2-7	.	CASSEVQGAYEQYF	TGTGCCAGCAGTGAAGTCCAGGGGGCCTACGAGCAGTACTTC
.	TRBV19	TRBJ2-4	.	CASRDGNIQYF	TGTGCCAGTAGAGATGGGAACATTCAGTACTTC
.	TRBV3-1/TRBV3-2	TRBJ2-7	once	CASSQDPGGPRSEQYF	TGTGCCAGCAGCCAGGACCCTGGGGGGCCCCGCAGCGAGCAGTACTTC
.	TRBV6-5	TRBJ2-1	.	CASTLGGEQFF	TGTGCCAGCACCTTAGGGGGTGAGCAGTTCTTC
TRBD2	TRBV9	TRBJ2-7	.	CASSPTAGLAGTYEQYF	TGTGCCAGCAGCCCTACAGCGGGGCTAGCGGGAACTTACGAGCAGTACTTC